This TCR beta chain came from a study of T-cell reconstitution after alpha-beta-depleted transplantation in children. The authors prepared the TCRbeta library with unique molecular identifiers. TCRdb reanalysed the PCR reads using MiXCR and keeps one entry per CDR3 protein. This repertoire shows some 190,000 distinct CDR3 sequences, 8.5% to 14% found once; its top ten account for about 13%. This CDR3 spans 14 amino acids. The V end lost 0 bases, the J end lost 6 bases, and 9 bases lay between the germline ends. CDR1 and CDR2 (germline): SGHTA, FQGNSA. This clonotype was counted at least ten times. The sample consisted of PBMCs, taken before TCRalphabeta/CD19-depleted stem cell transplant. This chain connects TRBV7-2 to TRBJ2-1, with a tentative D call TRBD2 (6 bases). This TCR was recovered from a boy between 2 and 15 years old with acute myeloid leukemia, due to receive a stem cell transplant. Here the CDR3 reads CASSLAGGVNEQFF. For the CDR3, the DNA is TGTGCCAGCAGCTTAGCGGGGGGAGTCAATGAGCAGTTCTTC.